These 19 T cell receptor beta chains share one sample of origin, sequenced in a study of neurological immune-mediated disorders. From the 5' RACE reads, TCRdb called clonotypes with MiXCR, one entry per CDR3 protein. The table has about 120,000 distinct CDR3 sequences, roughly 3.2% seen once; the top ten hold 1% to 1.5%. The sequenced sample consisted of PBMCs. The source is a woman in her twenties or thirties with multiple sclerosis.

This clonotype was detected many times. J is TRBJ2-5 and V is TRBV20-1; perhaps TRBD1 as D (5 bases). There are 15 residues in the CDR3. Germline lookup yields CDR1 DFQATT and CDR2 SNEGSKA (reference sequence). Trimming left V 5 bases short and J 2 bases short, with 18 bases between. The CDR3 DNA follows: TGCAGTGCTCCCCTAGACAGCCTCTCGCAAGAGACCCAGTACTTC. Protein sequence: CSAPLDSLSQETQYF.

This clonotype was detected ten times or more. The chain recombines TRBV12-3 or TRBV12-4 with TRBJ2-3; TRBD2 aligns across 8 bases. The CDR3 has 15 residues. V shed 2 bases and J 3 bases; nucleotides not matched to a gene: 4. CDR3 sequence (DNA): TGTGCCAGCAGTTTAACGGGGGGGTGGACAGATACGCAGTATTTT. This codes for CASSLTGGWTDTQYF.

In this sample, this clonotype turned up many times. This rearrangement joins TRBV20-1 to TRBJ1-3; the match to TRBD1 covers 7 bases. The CDR3 spans 15 residues. CDR1 DFQATT and CDR2 SNEGSKA come from the germline V gene (reference sequence). The ends lost 3 bases at V and 3 bases at J; junction bases unmatched: 8. In nucleotides, the CDR3 is TGCAGTGCTAGCCCTATTACAGGGGTTGGAAACACCATATATTTT. Its translation is CSASPITGVGNTIYF.

This clonotype was seen at least ten times. The chain uses TRBV5-1 and TRBJ2-7; D is tentatively TRBD1 or TRBD2 (5 bases each). V lost 4 bases to trimming and J lost 3 bases, with 11 bases between them. This CDR3 is built from 13 residues. Germline V gives CDR1 SGHRS, CDR2 YFSETQ. CDR3 nucleotides: TGCGCCAGCAGCCCCCGAGGGGACTACGAGCAGTACTTC. It encodes CASSPRGDYEQYF.

This clonotype was counted at least ten times. The chain uses TRBV5-1 and TRBJ1-1; no clear D gene. The ends were cut back, 4 bases at V and 0 bases at J, with 7 bases in the middle. The CDR3 runs 13 residues. CDR1 and CDR2 from the germline V gene are SGHRS and YFSETQ. The CDR3 nucleotides read TGCGCCAGCAGCCCTCAGGTGAACACTGAAGCTTTCTTT. Protein: CASSPQVNTEAFF.

At least ten counts were recorded for this clonotype. This chain uses TRBV10-3 with TRBJ2-7, with D possibly TRBD2 on 6 matching bases. Per germline, CDR1 ENHRY and CDR2 SYGVKD. The CDR3 sequence is 13 residues long. V shed 6 bases and J shed 2 bases, with 11 bases lying between them. Here the CDR3 reads CAIRGGVTYEQYF. Written as DNA, the CDR3 is TGTGCCATCAGAGGAGGGGTCACCTACGAGCAGTACTTC.

This clonotype was observed at least ten times. The chain's CDR3 is CASSYTGGAKDTQYF. The CDR3 nucleotides read TGTGCCAGCAGTTATACCGGGGGGGCCAAAGATACGCAGTATTTT. This rearrangement joins TRBV6-6 to TRBJ2-3, with 8 bases fitting TRBD2. Trimming took 3 bases from V and 5 from J; bases not matched to a gene: 7. The germline V gene has CDR1 MNHNY and CDR2 SVGAGI (reference sequence). CDR3 length: 15 residues.

This clonotype was recorded at least ten times. This rearrangement joins TRBV5-5 to TRBJ2-5; D ambiguous. V lost 4 bases, J lost 3 bases, and 16 bases lay in between. Germline V gives CDR1 SGHKS, CDR2 YYEKEE (reference sequence). CDR3 length: 15 amino acids. The CDR3 reads CASSLTRSIEETQYF. The CDR3 bases are TGTGCCAGCAGCCTGACACGGTCTATTGAAGAGACCCAGTACTTC.

A note on this clonotype: This may stem from a read error, because a much larger clone lies one nucleotide away. The final CDR3 position lacks the conserved phenylalanine or tryptophan, pointing to a likely read error. The rearrangement links TRBV27 to TRBJ2-7; D is ambiguous. The CDR3 contains 13 residues. Germline assignment: CDR1 MNHEY and CDR2 SMNVEV (reference sequence). Trimming took 2 bases from V and 5 from J, leaving 10 bases between them. CDR3 nucleotides: TGTGCCAGCAGTTTAAGTAGTTATAACGAGCAGTACTGC. This encodes CASSLSSYNEQYC.

This clonotype was picked up many times. The chain joins TRBV14 to TRBJ1-1, with no clear D. The CDR3 has 17 amino acids. The V gene's germline CDR1 is SGHDN and CDR2 FVKESK. Trimming cost V 0 bases and J 4 bases, with 18 bases left between them. CDR3 sequence (DNA): TGTGCCAGCAGCCAAGATTATAAAGAGGGTGCGGCCACTGAAGCTTTCTTT. Its protein product is CASSQDYKEGAATEAFF.

In this sample, this clonotype turned up many times. This CDR3 is CSATRQVEAYEQYF. The CDR3 bases are TGCAGCGCAACCCGACAGGTCGAGGCCTACGAGCAGTACTTC. V and J are TRBV29-1 and TRBJ2-7; D perhaps matches TRBD1 (6 bases). Trimming took off 7 bases at V and 2 bases at J, with 18 bases between the two ends. CDR1 SQVTM and CDR2 ANQGSEA come from the germline V gene. This CDR3 has 14 residues.

Ten or more counts support this clonotype. This chain links TRBV6-2 or TRBV6-3 with TRBJ2-3; 13 bases are shared with TRBD2. The germline CDR1 and CDR2 sequences are MNHEY and SVGEGT. V was clipped by 4 bases and J by 3 bases; unmatched bases: 4. CDR3 size: 16 residues. CDR3 loop: CASSFMTSGRTDTQYF. CDR3 sequence (DNA): TGTGCCAGCAGTTTCATGACTAGCGGGAGGACAGATACGCAGTATTTT.

At least ten counts were recorded for this clonotype. The chain carries TRBV20-1 and TRBJ2-7; 8 nucleotides match TRBD1. Germline V gives CDR1 DFQATT, CDR2 SNEGSKA (reference sequence). The CDR3 is 14 amino acids. With 3 bases clipped from V and 4 bases from J, the junction kept 8 bases outside the gene matches. CDR3: CSASRRQGKYEQYF. Written as DNA, the CDR3 is TGCAGTGCTAGTCGACGACAGGGGAAGTACGAGCAGTACTTC.

The chain uses TRBV6-5 and TRBJ2-7, with unresolved D. The germline gives CDR1 MNHEY, CDR2 SVGAGI. V lost 6 bases and J 4 bases, leaving 13 bases between the germline ends. The CDR3 is made up of 13 amino acids. The CDR3 reads CASSPRLNYEQYV. As DNA, the CDR3 is TGTGCCAGCAGCCCTAGACTGAATTACGAGCAGTACGTC.

The V and J genes are TRBV20-1 and TRBJ1-1; tentative D call: TRBD1 (6 bases). CDR1 DFQATT and CDR2 SNEGSKA come from the germline V gene (reference sequence). CDR3 length: 12 residues. V shed 8 bases and J shed 5 bases, with 15 bases lying between them. CDR3 nucleotides: TGCAGTACCCCCCAGGGGAAAACTGAAGCTTTCTTT. As protein: CSTPQGKTEAFF.

In its sample, this clonotype was seen many times. J is TRBJ1-2 and V is TRBV3-1, with 9 bases fitting TRBD1. This CDR3 is built from 17 residues. Germline V lookup: CDR1 LGHDT, CDR2 YNNKEL (reference sequence). The V gene end was trimmed by 3 bases and the J gene end by 8 bases; junction bases not matched to a gene: 16. CDR3 region: CASSHISGQGVLRGYTF. CDR3 in DNA: TGTGCCAGCAGCCATATCTCGGGACAGGGTGTTTTACGCGGCTACACCTTC.

This clonotype was recorded at least ten times. Written as DNA, the CDR3 is TGTGCCAGCAGTCTGGACAGGGGAGAGGGAAAACTGTTTTTT. Its protein product is CASSLDRGEGKLFF. The chain has TRBV27 and TRBJ1-4, with 9 bases fitting TRBD1. The CDR3 loop spans 14 amino acids. Germline CDR1 MNHEY, CDR2 SMNVEV (reference sequence). V was clipped by 5 bases and J by 10 bases; unmatched bases: 8.

Ten or more counts support this clonotype. J is TRBJ2-6 and V is TRBV5-6; D might be TRBD1 (5 bases). The CDR3 extends over 15 amino acids. Germline CDR1 reads SGHDT; CDR2 reads YYEEEE. V was pared by 0 bases and J by 2 bases, with 6 bases between. The CDR3 DNA is TGTGCCAGCAGCTTGGCAGGGCCTGGGGCCAACGTCCTGACTTTC. This encodes CASSLAGPGANVLTF.

As for this clonotype: This may be a read error, as it is one base from a much larger clone. The chain has TRBV20-1 and TRBJ2-3; TRBD1 matches 11 bases. CDR3 length equals 14 residues. Germline V lookup: CDR1 DFQATT, CDR2 SNEGSKA (reference sequence). V lost 5 bases to trimming and J lost 3 bases; unmatched junction nucleotides: 4. The CDR3 nucleotides read TGCAGTGCTCAGGACAGGGGGCGAACAGATACGCAGTATTTT. Translation gives CSAQDRGRTDTQYF.